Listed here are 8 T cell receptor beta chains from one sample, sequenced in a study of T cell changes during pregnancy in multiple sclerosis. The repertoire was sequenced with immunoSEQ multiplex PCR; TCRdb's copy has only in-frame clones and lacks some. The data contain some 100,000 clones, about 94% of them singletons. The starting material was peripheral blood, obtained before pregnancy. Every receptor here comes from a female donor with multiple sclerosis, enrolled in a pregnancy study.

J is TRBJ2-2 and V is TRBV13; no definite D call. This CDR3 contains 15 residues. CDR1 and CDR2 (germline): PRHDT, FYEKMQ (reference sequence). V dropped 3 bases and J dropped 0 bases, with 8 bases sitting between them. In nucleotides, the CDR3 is TGTGCCAGCAGCTTCAGAGGAGCGAACACCGGGGAGCTGTTTTTT. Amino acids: CASSFRGANTGELFF.

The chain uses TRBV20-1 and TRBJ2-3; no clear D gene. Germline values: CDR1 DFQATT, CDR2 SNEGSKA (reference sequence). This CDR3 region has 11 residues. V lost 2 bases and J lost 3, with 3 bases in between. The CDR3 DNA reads TGCAGTGCTAGACAAACAGATACGCAGTATTTT. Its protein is CSARQTDTQYF.

In DNA form, the CDR3 reads TGCAGCGTTGAAGTCCCTGGACTAGCGGGACGCACAGATACGCAGTATTTT. Amino acids: CSVEVPGLAGRTDTQYF. The J gene is TRBJ2-3, the V gene TRBV29-1, with 12 bases fitting TRBD2. CDR1 is SQVTM and CDR2 is ANQGSEA in the germline V gene. V lost 1 base, J lost 1 base, and 6 bases stayed unmatched. The CDR3 has 17 amino acids.

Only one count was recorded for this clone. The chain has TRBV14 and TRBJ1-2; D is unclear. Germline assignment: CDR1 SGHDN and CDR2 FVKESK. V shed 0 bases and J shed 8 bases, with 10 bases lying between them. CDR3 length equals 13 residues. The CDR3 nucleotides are TGTGCCAGCAGCCAAGATCTACGTAAGGGCTACACCTTC. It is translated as CASSQDLRKGYTF.

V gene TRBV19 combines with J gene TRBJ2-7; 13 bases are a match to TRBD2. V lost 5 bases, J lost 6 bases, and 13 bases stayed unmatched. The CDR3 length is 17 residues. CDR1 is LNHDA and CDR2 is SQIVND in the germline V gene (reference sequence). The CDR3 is CASSVTSGRASLGEQYF. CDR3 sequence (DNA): TGTGCCAGTAGTGTCACTAGCGGGAGGGCCTCCCTCGGCGAGCAGTACTTC.

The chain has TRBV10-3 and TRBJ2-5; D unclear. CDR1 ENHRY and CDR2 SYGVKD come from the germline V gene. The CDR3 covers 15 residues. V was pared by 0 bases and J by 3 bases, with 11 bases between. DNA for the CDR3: TGTGCCATCAGTGAGTCACTGGGCCGAAAAGAGACCCAGTACTTC. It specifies CAISESLGRKETQYF.

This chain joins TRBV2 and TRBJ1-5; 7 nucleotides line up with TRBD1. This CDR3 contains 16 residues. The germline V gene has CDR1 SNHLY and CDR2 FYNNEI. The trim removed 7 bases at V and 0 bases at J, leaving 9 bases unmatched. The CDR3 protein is CASKKGTANSNQPQHF. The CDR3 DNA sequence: TGTGCCAGCAAGAAAGGGACAGCAAATAGCAATCAGCCCCAGCATTTT.

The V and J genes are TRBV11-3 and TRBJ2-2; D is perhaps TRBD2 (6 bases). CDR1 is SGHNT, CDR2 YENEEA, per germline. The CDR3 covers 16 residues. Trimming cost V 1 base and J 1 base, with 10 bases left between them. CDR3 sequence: CASSLAAGLNTGELFF. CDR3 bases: TGTGCCAGCAGCTTAGCGGCGGGGTTGAACACCGGGGAGCTGTTTTTT.